A single sample is the source of the 21 T cell receptor beta chains below, sequenced in a study of beta chain features in type 1 diabetes. What was sequenced were expressed TCRB transcripts, since all of the isolated RNA had been reverse transcribed. Assay used: immunoSEQ multiplex PCR; TCRdb lists only in-frame clones, some missing. This table has 680,000 or so clones, roughly a sixth appearing once. Sequencing was done on a sample of naive CD4+ T cells from blood. The receptors come from a man between 18 and 35 years old in good health.

V is TRBV7-2 and J is TRBJ2-1, with D possibly matching TRBD2 (5 bases). Per germline, CDR1 SGHTA and CDR2 FQGNSA. Trimming removed 4 bases at V and 0 bases at J, with 13 bases between. The CDR3 is 16 amino acids. The CDR3 nucleotides are TGTGCCAGCAGCTCCCGGACTCCGAGCTCCTACAATGAGCAGTTCTTC. This translates into CASSSRTPSSYNEQFF. The whole variable domain, remainder taken from reference TRBV7-2 and TRBJ2-1, is GAGVSQSPSNKVTEKGKDVELRCDPISGHTALYWYRQSLGQGLEFLIYFQGNSAPDKSGLPSDRFSAERTGGSVSTLTIQRTQQEDSAVYLCASSSRTPSSYNEQFFGPGTRLTVL.

V is TRBV14 and J is TRBJ2-5, with D perhaps matching TRBD2 (6 bases). The V and J ends lost 5 bases and 1 base respectively, with 8 bases between them. Germline loops: CDR1 SGHDN, CDR2 FVKESK. The CDR3 length is 13 residues. As DNA, the CDR3 is TGTGCCAGCAGCTGGGGACTCCAAGAGACCCAGTACTTC. This codes for CASSWGLQETQYF.

This clone was observed a few times. In the same sample, other DNA sequences code for this CDR3. The chain recombines TRBV29-1 with TRBJ2-5; the match to TRBD1 covers 7 bases. Germline CDR1 and CDR2: SQVTM and ANQGSEA. CDR3 length: 14 residues. V dropped 7 bases and J dropped 1; count of bases not matched to a gene: 9. CDR3 sequence (DNA): TGCAGCGGGCAGACAGGGACGCTCCAAGAGACCCAGTACTTC. Protein: CSGQTGTLQETQYF.

This clone was seen a few times. This chain connects TRBV6-5 to TRBJ2-1; D might be TRBD1 (5 bases). Trimming removed 7 bases from V and 3 bases from J, with 13 bases in between. Germline V gene data show CDR1 as MNHEY and CDR2 as SVGAGI. CDR3 length: 14 residues. CDR3 DNA: TGTGCCAGCAAAGACAGTCCGATCTACAATGAGCAGTTCTTC. It yields the protein CASKDSPIYNEQFF.

The V call is TRBV6-4, the J call TRBJ1-4; D is perhaps TRBD1 (6 bases). The CDR3 consists of 16 residues. The ends were cut back, 0 bases at V and 4 bases at J, with 12 bases in the middle. CDR1 and CDR2 from the germline V gene are MRHNA and SNTAGT. The CDR3 spells CASSDSRTAHNEKLFF. Here the CDR3 DNA reads TGTGCCAGCAGTGACTCGAGGACAGCACATAATGAAAAACTGTTTTTT.

The chain is built from TRBV2 and TRBJ2-5, with TRBD1 matching 7 bases. Losses at the gene ends were 8 bases for V and 0 bases for J; bases not matched to a gene: 6. Per the germline V gene, CDR1 is SNHLY and CDR2 is FYNNEI. This CDR3 is 14 amino acids long. The chain's CDR3 is CASDPTGHQETQYF. Here the CDR3 DNA reads TGTGCCAGCGACCCGACAGGGCACCAAGAGACCCAGTACTTC.

The chain links TRBV2 to TRBJ2-2; D unresolved. V lost 3 bases and J 3 bases, leaving 2 bases between the germline ends. This CDR3 comprises 12 residues. CDR1 is SNHLY and CDR2 is FYNNEI in the germline V gene. CDR3 sequence reads: CASSEDTGELFF. CDR3 bases: TGTGCCAGCAGTGAGGACACCGGGGAGCTGTTTTTT.

The chain uses TRBV4-1 and TRBJ2-4, with D possibly TRBD1 on 6 matching bases. The V end was cut by 3 bases, the J end by 0 bases, with 15 bases between. Germline CDR1 MGHRA, CDR2 YSYEKL. The CDR3 sequence is 17 residues long. The DNA of the CDR3 is TGCGCCAGCAGCCACCCGACAGGCCCCATAGCCAAAAACATTCAGTACTTC. This codes for CASSHPTGPIAKNIQYF.

For this clone: The sample carries other DNA sequences with the same CDR3. V is TRBV29-1 and J is TRBJ2-4, with 13 bases matching TRBD2. V dropped 4 bases and J dropped 10; count of bases not matched to a gene: 22. The CDR3 sequence is 19 residues long. Germline CDR1 and CDR2: SQVTM and ANQGSEA. The CDR3 loop is CSVGVSPGSGLAGAGIQYF. The CDR3 nucleotides are TGCAGCGTTGGTGTTTCTCCGGGGAGCGGACTAGCGGGAGCCGGGATTCAGTACTTC.

This chain uses TRBV7-2 with TRBJ1-2; 9 positions match TRBD1. CDR1 is SGHTA and CDR2 is FQGNSA in the germline V gene. V lost 4 bases, J lost 4 bases, and 10 bases stayed unmatched. This CDR3 comprises 16 residues. The CDR3 nucleotides read TGTGCCAGCAGCTCTTACACAGGGGGCGAAAGCTATGGCTACACCTTC. This gives the protein CASSSYTGGESYGYTF.

The V and J genes are TRBV2 and TRBJ2-1; D may be TRBD2 (6 bases). The germline V gene encodes CDR1 SNHLY and CDR2 FYNNEI. CDR3 length equals 15 residues. V lost 5 bases to trimming and J lost 4 bases, with 15 bases between them. The CDR3: CASSRRVEGYNEQFF. Here the CDR3 DNA reads TGTGCCAGCAGTCGCAGGGTGGAGGGGTACAATGAGCAGTTCTTC.

There are a few counts of this clone. The chain uses TRBV9 and TRBJ2-3; perhaps TRBD1 as D (6 bases). The length of the CDR3 is 15 residues. V was cut by 1 base and J by 2 bases, with 11 bases left in between. Germline V lookup: CDR1 SGDLS, CDR2 YYNGEE. CDR3: CASSVRRGDTDTQYF. In DNA form, the CDR3 reads TGTGCCAGCAGCGTACGCAGGGGCGACACAGATACGCAGTATTTT.

This sequence joins TRBV7-2 and TRBJ2-1; 11 positions agree with TRBD2. This CDR3 has 19 residues. The germline V gene encodes CDR1 SGHTA and CDR2 FQGNSA. Unmatched junction bases numbered 13, after V lost 1 base and J lost 5 bases. The DNA for the CDR3 is TGTGCCAGCAGCTTAGAAGGAGGACTAGCGGGTCGGTCCCACAATGAGCAGTTCTTC. Translating it yields CASSLEGGLAGRSHNEQFF.

The V and J genes are TRBV5-6 and TRBJ2-5; either TRBD1 or TRBD2 may fit D (7 bases each). Germline values: CDR1 SGHDT, CDR2 YYEEEE. Trimming shortened V by 7 bases and J by 1 base, and 14 bases separated the two germline ends. The CDR3 runs 14 residues. CDR3 in DNA: TGTGCCAGCCACAGGGGAGGGGGCCAAGAGACCCAGTACTTC. It encodes CASHRGGGQETQYF.

The rearrangement joins TRBV6-6 to TRBJ1-1; tentatively, D is TRBD1 (5 bases). CDR1 is MNHNY, CDR2 SVGAGI, per germline (reference sequence). Trimming removed 7 bases from V and 5 bases from J, with 17 bases in between. The CDR3 runs to 14 residues. The CDR3, as DNA: TGTGCCAGCACGACACAGGCAGCGGGGACTGAAGCTTTCTTT. Amino acids: CASTTQAAGTEAFF.

This clone was observed a few times. V is TRBV11-2 and J is TRBJ2-1; 8 nucleotides agree with TRBD1. CDR1 and CDR2 (germline): SGHAT, FQNNGV. This CDR3 is built from 15 residues. J was trimmed by 3 bases and V by 6 bases; bases with no gene match: 7. The CDR3 DNA sequence: TGTGCCAGCAGTCGGGGACAGGACCACTACAATGAGCAGTTCTTC. It codes for CASSRGQDHYNEQFF. Full variable domain (rest looked up from reference TRBV11-2 and TRBJ2-1): EAGVAQSPRYKIIEKRQSVAFWCNPISGHATLYWYQQILGQGPKLLIQFQNNGVVDDSQLPKDRFSAERLKGVDSTLKIQPAKLEDSAVYLCASSRGQDHYNEQFFGPGTRLTVL.

This clone came up a few times. The chain recombines TRBV28 with TRBJ1-2; unclear D gene. There are 13 residues in the CDR3. V was trimmed by 7 bases and J by 6 bases, leaving 15 bases between them. The germline V gene has CDR1 MDHEN and CDR2 SYDVKM. CDR3 in amino acids: CASNIGMKNGYTF. DNA of the CDR3: TGTGCCAGCAATATAGGGATGAAGAATGGCTACACCTTC.

The sample holds a few counts of this clone. The chain carries TRBV7-9 and TRBJ1-1; D not resolved. V was clipped by 1 base and J by 3 bases, with 6 bases between them. Germline lookup yields CDR1 SEHNR and CDR2 FQNEAQ (reference sequence). The CDR3 is 13 amino acids. Here the CDR3 reads CASSLVTDTEAFF. Here the CDR3 DNA reads TGTGCCAGCAGCTTAGTCACGGACACTGAAGCTTTCTTT.

The chain links TRBV4-1 to TRBJ1-2, with 8 positions matching TRBD1. The length of the CDR3 is 16 residues. The germline V gene encodes CDR1 MGHRA and CDR2 YSYEKL. V trimming: 4 bases; J trimming: 4 bases; junction bases outside the gene matches: 11. CDR3 protein: CASSRVPGDRGYGYTF. The CDR3, as DNA: TGCGCCAGCAGCCGAGTCCCCGGCGACAGGGGCTATGGCTACACCTTC.

CDR3 sequence reads: CASSLGQGAHEQYF. CDR3 nucleotide sequence: TGCGCCAGCAGCTTGGGACAGGGGGCTCACGAGCAGTACTTC. The genes are TRBV5-1 and TRBJ2-7; TRBD1 matches 10 bases. With V trimmed by 0 bases and J by 5 bases, 2 bases remained unmatched. This CDR3 has 14 amino acids. CDR1 and CDR2 from the germline V gene are SGHRS and YFSETQ.

This clone was picked up a small number of times. J is TRBJ2-5 and V is TRBV20-1; D remains unclear. The last part of the DNA fits TRBJ2-7 better; the J call may be wrong. Germline loops: CDR1 DFQATT, CDR2 SNEGSKA (reference sequence). The CDR3 is 11 residues long. The CDR3 coding sequence is TGCAGTGCTAGATTCCTCTACGAGCAGTACTTC. Its translation: CSARFLYEQYF.